The 27 T cell receptor beta chains below were found in one sample sequenced in a study of blood T cell repertoires in COVID-19. This table comes from immunoSEQ multiplex PCR, and its TCRdb copy is limited to in-frame clones, with some not included. The sample has 150,000 to 200,000 clones, around 85% seen once. The sequenced sample was peripheral blood. Receptors were obtained from a man aged 50-60 years who had recovered from COVID-19.

This chain uses TRBV28 with TRBJ1-3, with 7 nucleotides matching TRBD1. CDR3 length: 15 amino acids. Germline values: CDR1 MDHEN, CDR2 SYDVKM. V lost 5 bases, J lost 3 bases, and 7 bases stayed unmatched. CDR3 DNA: TGTGCCAGCAGTCTCAGGGGGTACGTTGGAAACACCATATATTTT. It is translated as CASSLRGYVGNTIYF.

The rearrangement uses TRBV2 and TRBJ1-2, with unresolved D. Trimming left V 1 base short and J 6 bases short, with 9 bases between. CDR1 and CDR2 (germline): SNHLY, FYNNEI. The CDR3 runs 13 residues. The CDR3 DNA reads as TGTGCCAGCAGTGAAGAATTATCTAATGGCTACACCTTC. Its translation: CASSEELSNGYTF.

This rearrangement joins TRBV5-6 to TRBJ2-1, with TRBD2 identical over 16 bases. The CDR3 is made up of 19 amino acids. Germline values: CDR1 SGHDT, CDR2 YYEEEE. V lost 4 bases to trimming and J lost 5 bases; unmatched junction nucleotides: 12. The DNA for the CDR3 is TGTGCCAGCAGCCAGCCGGCGTGGGGACTAGCGGGAGGGGACAATGAGCAGTTCTTC. As protein: CASSQPAWGLAGGDNEQFF.

This chain uses TRBV27 with TRBJ1-5; unclear D gene. The CDR3 sequence is 13 residues long. Germline V CDR1 and CDR2: MNHEY, SMNVEV (reference sequence). V was shortened by 8 bases and J by 6 bases, with 14 bases between the two germline ends. The CDR3 DNA sequence: TGTGCCAGCTGTTCGGGGTGGCCTCAGCCCCAGCATTTT. This translates into CASCSGWPQPQHF.

The sample holds a few counts of this clone. The chain has TRBV11-2 and TRBJ1-1; the match to TRBD1 covers 7 bases. The CDR3 totals 14 residues. The ends lost 7 bases at V and 1 base at J; junction bases unmatched: 6. Germline CDR1 and CDR2: SGHAT and FQNNGV. The CDR3 bases are TGTGCCAGCATCGCCGGGACAGCGAACACTGAAGCTTTCTTT. Its translation is CASIAGTANTEAFF. The full variable domain, with the rest looked up from reference TRBV11-2 and TRBJ1-1, is EAGVAQSPRYKIIEKRQSVAFWCNPISGHATLYWYQQILGQGPKLLIQFQNNGVVDDSQLPKDRFSAERLKGVDSTLKIQPAKLEDSAVYLCASIAGTANTEAFFGQGTRLTVV.

The CDR3 coding sequence is TGTGCCAGCAGCCCGGGGGGAATCGGGCCTAGGGAGCAGTACTTC. It codes for CASSPGGIGPREQYF. This rearrangement joins TRBV28 to TRBJ2-7; 7 bases align to TRBD2. The V segment lost 6 bases and the J segment 7 bases; nucleotides outside the gene matches: 15. Germline CDR1 reads MDHEN; CDR2 reads SYDVKM. The CDR3 runs 15 residues.

This chain links TRBV6-5 with TRBJ1-1; D may be TRBD1 (5 bases). The germline V gene encodes CDR1 MNHEY and CDR2 SVGAGI. Trimming took off 7 bases at V and 5 bases at J, with 17 bases between the two ends. The CDR3 loop spans 14 amino acids. CDR3 nucleotides: TGTGCCAGCACCGTAGTCGCCGGGGGTACTGAAGCTTTCTTT. Translation gives CASTVVAGGTEAFF.

The chain's CDR3 is CASSLGQREFGELFF. The CDR3 bases are TGTGCCAGCAGCTTAGGGCAGCGGGAGTTCGGGGAGCTGTTTTTT. The chain is built from TRBV7-9 and TRBJ2-2, with 8 bases fitting TRBD2. Germline V CDR1 and CDR2: SEHNR, FQNEAQ (reference sequence). This CDR3 has 15 amino acids. Losses at the gene ends were 1 base for V and 7 bases for J; bases not matched to a gene: 5. The full variable domain, with the rest looked up from reference TRBV7-9 and TRBJ2-2, is DTGVSQNPRHKITKRGQNVTFRCDPISEHNRLYWYRQTLGQGPEFLTYFQNEAQLEKSRLLSDRFSAERPKGSFSTLEIQRTEQGDSAMYLCASSLGQREFGELFFGEGSRLTVL.

The chain joins TRBV30 to TRBJ2-3, with TRBD1 matching 8 bases. The V and J ends lost 0 bases and 0 bases, in that order; junction bases with no gene match: 5. CDR3 length equals 16 residues. CDR1 and CDR2 from the germline V gene are GTSNPN and SVGIG (reference sequence). The CDR3 nucleotides are TGTGCCTGGAGTGTACGGGACAGGCCCAGCACAGATACGCAGTATTTT. Its translation: CAWSVRDRPSTDTQYF.

The rearrangement links TRBV7-2 to TRBJ2-7; 8 nucleotides line up with TRBD2. V lost 3 bases and J lost 3; bases outside the gene matches: 4. The CDR3 has 14 amino acids. Germline V gives CDR1 SGHTA, CDR2 FQGNSA. This chain's CDR3 is CASSFGTRDYEQYF. The CDR3 coding sequence is TGTGCCAGCAGCTTCGGGACTAGGGACTACGAGCAGTACTTC. The entire variable domain, with the rest obtained from reference TRBV7-2 and TRBJ2-7, is as follows: GAGVSQSPSNKVTEKGKDVELRCDPISGHTALYWYRQSLGQGLEFLIYFQGNSAPDKSGLPSDRFSAERTGGSVSTLTIQRTQQEDSAVYLCASSFGTRDYEQYFGPGTRLTVT.

This chain connects TRBV11-1 to TRBJ1-2; D uncertain. Looked up from germline, CDR1 is SGHAT and CDR2 is FQDESV (reference sequence). With 2 bases removed from V and 0 bases from J, the gap between germline ends came to 7 bases. The CDR3 is 14 amino acids. The CDR3 sequence is CASSLLSTNYGYTF. The CDR3 coding sequence is TGTGCCAGCAGCTTACTAAGTACTAACTATGGCTACACCTTC.

The V gene is TRBV4-1, the J gene TRBJ2-1, with D hard to call. The CDR3 is made up of 17 amino acids. V shed 1 base and J shed 0 bases, with 13 bases lying between them. Looked up from germline, CDR1 is MGHRA and CDR2 is YSYEKL. CDR3 DNA: TGCGCCAGCAGCCAAGGAAATTCCTGGAGCTCCTACAATGAGCAGTTCTTC. Its translation: CASSQGNSWSSYNEQFF.

This chain joins TRBV19 and TRBJ2-1, with 8 positions matching TRBD1. The V and J ends lost 6 bases and 2 bases, in that order; junction bases with no gene match: 9. The CDR3 is 16 residues long. In germline, CDR1 is LNHDA, CDR2 SQIVND (reference sequence). This CDR3 is CASSLAPGGAYNEQFF. CDR3 DNA sequence: TGTGCCAGTAGCTTGGCTCCAGGGGGCGCCTACAATGAGCAGTTCTTC.

This clone has a single count. The chain combines TRBV10-2 with TRBJ2-7; the D gene is possibly TRBD2 (6 bases). The CDR3 is 13 residues long. The V gene lost 6 bases and the J gene lost 3 bases, with 12 bases spanning the gap. Germline values: CDR1 WSHSY, CDR2 SAAADI. This chain's CDR3 is CASSRAGNYEQYF. The CDR3 DNA is TGCGCCAGCAGCCGGGCGGGGAACTACGAGCAGTACTTC.

The CDR3 is CASSLEGTDTQYF. The CDR3 DNA reads TGTGCCAGCAGTCTAGAAGGCACAGATACGCAGTATTTT. The genes are TRBV7-7 and TRBJ2-3; D is uncertain. Germline CDR1 reads SSHAT; CDR2 reads FNYEAQ (reference sequence). This CDR3 has 13 amino acids. Trimming cost V 6 bases and J 1 base, with 8 bases left between them.

The rearrangement links TRBV11-3 to TRBJ2-7, with TRBD2 identical over 7 bases. The V gene's germline CDR1 is SGHNT and CDR2 YENEEA. V gave up 0 bases and J gave up 0 bases; unmatched junction bases: 8. There are 17 residues in the CDR3. CDR3 loop: CASSLERGEGTSYEQYF. CDR3 sequence (DNA): TGTGCCAGCAGCTTAGAACGTGGGGAGGGGACCTCCTACGAGCAGTACTTC.

This clone has only a few counts. The V gene is TRBV4-2, the J gene TRBJ2-7; 7 bases are shared with TRBD2. The CDR3 length is 15 residues. Germline assignment: CDR1 LGHNA and CDR2 YNFKEQ. V lost 4 bases to trimming and J lost 1 base; unmatched junction nucleotides: 7. CDR3 in amino acids: CASSRPGLSSYEQYF. The CDR3 region has the DNA TGTGCCAGCAGCCGACCGGGACTATCTTCCTACGAGCAGTACTTC.

The rearrangement links TRBV7-9 to TRBJ2-5; D not certain. Per the germline V gene, CDR1 is SEHNR and CDR2 is FQNEAQ (reference sequence). This CDR3 contains 13 residues. The ends were cut back, 5 bases at V and 1 base at J, with 8 bases in the middle. CDR3 nucleotide sequence: TGTGCCAGCAGCCGCTCGGGCCAAGAGACCCAGTACTTC. Encoded protein: CASSRSGQETQYF.

This chain joins TRBV9 and TRBJ2-7; TRBD1 matches 9 bases. CDR1 and CDR2 from the germline V gene are SGDLS and YYNGEE. V gave up 0 bases and J gave up 3 bases; unmatched junction bases: 4. This CDR3 region has 15 residues. CDR3 nucleotide sequence: TGTGCCAGCAGCGTAGCTGGGACAGGGAGCTACGAGCAGTACTTC. Protein: CASSVAGTGSYEQYF.

The rearrangement links TRBV24-1 to TRBJ2-2; D is possibly TRBD1 (5 bases). From germline, CDR1 is KGHDR and CDR2 SFDVKD. Trimming cost V 1 base and J 5 bases, with 7 bases left between them. This CDR3 has 14 residues. CDR3 protein: CATSDFAGTGELFF. The CDR3 DNA reads as TGTGCCACCAGTGATTTCGCAGGGACCGGGGAGCTGTTTTTT.

The chain has TRBV7-8 and TRBJ2-7; D call uncertain. V was clipped by 2 bases and J by 3 bases, with 11 bases between them. CDR1 is SGHVS, CDR2 FQNEAQ, per germline. The CDR3 loop spans 14 amino acids. The CDR3 bases are TGTGCCAGCAGCTTAATTGGAGCCCACTACGAGCAGTACTTC. As protein: CASSLIGAHYEQYF.

This clone occurred a few times. This chain links TRBV13 with TRBJ2-7; 7 nucleotides match TRBD2. Germline assignment: CDR1 PRHDT and CDR2 FYEKMQ (reference sequence). This CDR3 has 11 amino acids. Trimming removed 6 bases from V and 5 bases from J; junction bases left unmatched: 1. CDR3 loop: CASRTSDEQYF. As DNA, the CDR3 is TGTGCCAGCAGAACTAGCGACGAGCAGTACTTC.

This chain links TRBV11-2 with TRBJ2-7; tentatively, D is TRBD1 (5 bases). Germline V lookup: CDR1 SGHAT, CDR2 FQNNGV. V was clipped by 5 bases and J by 0 bases, with 8 bases between them. CDR3 length equals 13 residues. The DNA for the CDR3 is TGTGCCAGCAGCACAGACAGCTCCTACGAGCAGTACTTC. This codes for CASSTDSSYEQYF. The complete variable domain, with remaining parts taken from reference TRBV11-2 and TRBJ2-7, reads EAGVAQSPRYKIIEKRQSVAFWCNPISGHATLYWYQQILGQGPKLLIQFQNNGVVDDSQLPKDRFSAERLKGVDSTLKIQPAKLEDSAVYLCASSTDSSYEQYFGPGTRLTVT.

The gene calls are TRBV3-1 (or the pseudogene TRBV3-2) and TRBJ1-1, with TRBD1 as a possible D gene (5 bases). The germline CDR1 and CDR2 sequences are LGHDT and YNNKEL (reference sequence). V shed 3 bases and J shed 4 bases, with 21 bases lying between them. CDR3 length: 17 amino acids. The DNA for the CDR3 is TGTGCCAGCAGCCAGAATCCGTCCAATGGGGCAGGCACTGAAGCTTTCTTT. Translated: CASSQNPSNGAGTEAFF.

Comment on this clone: The same CDR3 is also encoded by other DNA sequences in this sample. The chain employs TRBV18 and TRBJ2-5; D is possibly TRBD2 (5 bases). The V end lost 3 bases, the J end lost 3 bases, and 14 bases lay between the germline ends. The germline CDR1 and CDR2 sequences are KGHSH and LQKENI. CDR3 length equals 15 residues. The CDR3 here is CASSPFSGGEETQYF. The CDR3 bases are TGTGCCAGCTCACCGTTCTCAGGAGGAGAAGAGACCCAGTACTTC.

The V call is TRBV9, the J call TRBJ2-5, with TRBD2 as a possible D gene (6 bases). The CDR3 spans 21 residues. Looked up from germline, CDR1 is SGDLS and CDR2 is YYNGEE. The V gene lost 0 bases and the J gene lost 4 bases, with 31 bases spanning the gap. The CDR3 bases are TGTGCCAGCAGCGTAGCCTCCATAGGTTTGGGGGTTGGGGCGGGAACAGAGACCCAGTACTTC. Protein sequence: CASSVASIGLGVGAGTETQYF.

The chain carries TRBV9 and TRBJ2-2; no firm D call. The CDR3 has 16 amino acids. Germline CDR1 and CDR2: SGDLS and YYNGEE. Between the trimmed V and J ends, which lost 2 bases and 2 bases, there was a span of 13 bases. CDR3 in DNA: TGTGCCAGCAGCGTTAGAAGAGGCTTAAACACCGGGGAGCTGTTTTTT. Protein sequence: CASSVRRGLNTGELFF.